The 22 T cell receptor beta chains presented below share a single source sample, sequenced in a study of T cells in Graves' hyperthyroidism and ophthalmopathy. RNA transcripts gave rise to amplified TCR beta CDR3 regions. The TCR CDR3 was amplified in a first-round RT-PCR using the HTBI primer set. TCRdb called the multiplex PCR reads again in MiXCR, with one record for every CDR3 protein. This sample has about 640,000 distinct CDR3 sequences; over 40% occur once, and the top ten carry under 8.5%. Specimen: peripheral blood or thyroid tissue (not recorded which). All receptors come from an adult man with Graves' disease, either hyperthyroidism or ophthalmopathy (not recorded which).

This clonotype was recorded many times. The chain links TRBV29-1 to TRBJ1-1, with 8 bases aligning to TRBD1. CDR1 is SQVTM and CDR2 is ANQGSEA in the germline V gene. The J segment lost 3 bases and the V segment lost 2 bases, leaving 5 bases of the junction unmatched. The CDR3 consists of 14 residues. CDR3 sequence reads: CSVERTGWDTEAFF. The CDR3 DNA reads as TGCAGCGTTGAAAGGACAGGGTGGGACACTGAAGCTTTCTTT.

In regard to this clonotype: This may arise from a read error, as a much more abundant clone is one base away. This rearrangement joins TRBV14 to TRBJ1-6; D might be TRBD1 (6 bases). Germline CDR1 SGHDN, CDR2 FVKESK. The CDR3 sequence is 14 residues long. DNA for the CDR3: TGTGCCAGCGGCCAGACTACCAGGGGCTCACCCCTCCACTTT. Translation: CASGQTTRGSPLHF.

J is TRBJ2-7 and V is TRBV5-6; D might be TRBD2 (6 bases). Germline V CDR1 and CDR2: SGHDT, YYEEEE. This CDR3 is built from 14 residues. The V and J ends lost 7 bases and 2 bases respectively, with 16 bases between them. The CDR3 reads CASLHALATYEQYF. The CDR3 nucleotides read TGTGCCAGCTTACATGCGCTAGCGACCTACGAGCAGTACTTC.

The CDR3 DNA follows: TGTGCCAGTGCGCTAGGGACTAGTCTCTACGAGCAGTACTTC. Amino acids: CASALGTSLYEQYF. The rearrangement uses TRBV9 and TRBJ2-7, with TRBD2 matching over 8 bases. Germline V gives CDR1 SGDLS, CDR2 YYNGEE. This CDR3 is built from 14 residues. J gave up 3 bases and V 8 bases, and 10 bases lay outside the gene matches.

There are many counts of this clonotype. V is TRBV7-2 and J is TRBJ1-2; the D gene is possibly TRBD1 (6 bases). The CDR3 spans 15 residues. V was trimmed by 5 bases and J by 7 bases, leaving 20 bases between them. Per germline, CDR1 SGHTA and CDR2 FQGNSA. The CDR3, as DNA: TGTGCCAGCAGCGCGACCTCGGACAGCCACGGTGGCTACACCTTC. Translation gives CASSATSDSHGGYTF. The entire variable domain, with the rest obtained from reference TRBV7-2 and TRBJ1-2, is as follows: GAGVSQSPSNKVTEKGKDVELRCDPISGHTALYWYRQSLGQGLEFLIYFQGNSAPDKSGLPSDRFSAERTGGSVSTLTIQRTQQEDSAVYLCASSATSDSHGGYTFGSGTRLTVV.

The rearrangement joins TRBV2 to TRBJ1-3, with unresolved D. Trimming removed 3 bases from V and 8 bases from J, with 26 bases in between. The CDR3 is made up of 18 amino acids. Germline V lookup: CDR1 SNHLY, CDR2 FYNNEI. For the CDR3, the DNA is TGTGCCAGCAGTGACCCTAGGGCGCCGGGCCGCTATGGCTACACCATATATTTT. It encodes CASSDPRAPGRYGYTIYF. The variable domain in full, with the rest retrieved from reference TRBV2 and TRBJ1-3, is EPEVTQTPSHQVTQMGQEVILRCVPISNHLYFYWYRQILGQKVEFLVSFYNNEISEKSEIFDDQFSVERPDGSNFTLKIRSTKLEDSAMYFCASSDPRAPGRYGYTIYFGEGSWLTVV.

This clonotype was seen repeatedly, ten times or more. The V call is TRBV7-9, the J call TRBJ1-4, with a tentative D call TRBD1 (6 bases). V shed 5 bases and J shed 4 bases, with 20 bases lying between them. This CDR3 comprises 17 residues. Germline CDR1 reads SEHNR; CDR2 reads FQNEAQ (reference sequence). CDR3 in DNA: TGTGCCAGCAGCACCCGGGCACAAGGGACACGTAATGAAAAACTGTTTTTT. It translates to CASSTRAQGTRNEKLFF.

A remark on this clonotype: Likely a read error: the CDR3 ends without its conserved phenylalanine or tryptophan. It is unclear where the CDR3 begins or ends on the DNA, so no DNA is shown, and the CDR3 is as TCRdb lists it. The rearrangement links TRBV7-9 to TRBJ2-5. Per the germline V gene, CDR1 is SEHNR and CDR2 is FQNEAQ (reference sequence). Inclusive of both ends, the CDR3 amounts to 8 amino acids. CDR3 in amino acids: CASSHSTS.

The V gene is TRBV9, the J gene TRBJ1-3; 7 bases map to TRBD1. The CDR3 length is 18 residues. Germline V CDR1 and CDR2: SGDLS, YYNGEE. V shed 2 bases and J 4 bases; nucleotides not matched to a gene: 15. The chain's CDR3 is CASSVTGEVAAWGNTIYF. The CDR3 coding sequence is TGTGCCAGCAGCGTTACAGGGGAAGTAGCTGCGTGGGGAAACACCATATATTTT. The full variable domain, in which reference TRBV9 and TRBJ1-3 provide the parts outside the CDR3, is DSGVTQTPKHLITATGQRVTLRCSPRSGDLSVYWYQQSLDQGLQFLIQYYNGEERAKGNILERFSAQQFPDLHSELNLSSLELGDSALYFCASSVTGEVAAWGNTIYFGEGSWLTVV.

The CDR3 DNA is TGCAGTGCTAAGGGACGGGTTGGCTACGAGCAGTACTTC. This codes for CSAKGRVGYEQYF. The J gene is TRBJ2-7, the V gene TRBV20-1; D could derive from TRBD1 or TRBD2 (5 bases each). Germline V gene sequence: CDR1 DFQATT, CDR2 SNEGSKA (reference sequence). V dropped 4 bases and J dropped 3 bases, with 13 bases sitting between them. CDR3 length: 13 residues.

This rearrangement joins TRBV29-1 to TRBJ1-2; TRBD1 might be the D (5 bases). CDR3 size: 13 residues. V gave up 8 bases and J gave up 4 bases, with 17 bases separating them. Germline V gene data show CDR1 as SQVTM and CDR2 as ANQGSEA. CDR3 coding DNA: TGCAGCAGTACCCAGACAGCCCGCTATGGCTACACCTTC. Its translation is CSSTQTARYGYTF.

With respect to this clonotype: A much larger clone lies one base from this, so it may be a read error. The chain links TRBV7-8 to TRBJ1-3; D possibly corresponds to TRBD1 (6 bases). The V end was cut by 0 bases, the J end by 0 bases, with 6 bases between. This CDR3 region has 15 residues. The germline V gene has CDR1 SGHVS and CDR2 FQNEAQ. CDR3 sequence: CASSLAGASGNTIYF. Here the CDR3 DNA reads TGTGCCAGCAGCTTAGCGGGGGCCTCTGGAAACACCATATATTTT.

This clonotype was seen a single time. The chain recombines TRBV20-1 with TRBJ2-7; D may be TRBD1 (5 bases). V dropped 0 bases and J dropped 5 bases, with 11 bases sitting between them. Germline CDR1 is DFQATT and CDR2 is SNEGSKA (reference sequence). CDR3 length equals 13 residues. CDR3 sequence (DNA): TGCAGTGCTAGAGATCAGGGTCGAGACGAGCAGTACTTC. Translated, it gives CSARDQGRDEQYF.

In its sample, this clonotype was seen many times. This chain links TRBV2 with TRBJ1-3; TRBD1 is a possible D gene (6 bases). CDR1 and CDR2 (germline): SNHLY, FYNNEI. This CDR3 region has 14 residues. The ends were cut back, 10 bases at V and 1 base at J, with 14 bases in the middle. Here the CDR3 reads CATGEQGSGNTIYF. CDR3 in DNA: TGTGCCACAGGGGAACAGGGTTCTGGAAACACCATATATTTT.

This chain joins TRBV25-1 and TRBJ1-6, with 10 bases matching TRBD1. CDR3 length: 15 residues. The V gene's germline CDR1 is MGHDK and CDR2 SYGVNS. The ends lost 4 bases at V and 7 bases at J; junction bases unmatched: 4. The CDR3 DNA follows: TGTGCCAGCAGTGGGACAGGGGGATCAAATTCACCCCTCCACTTT. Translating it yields CASSGTGGSNSPLHF.

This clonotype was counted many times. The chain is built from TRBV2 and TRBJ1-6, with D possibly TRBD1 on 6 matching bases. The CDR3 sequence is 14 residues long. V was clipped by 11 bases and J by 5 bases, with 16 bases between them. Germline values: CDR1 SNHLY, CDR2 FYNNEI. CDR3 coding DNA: TGTGCCGGTACCGGGACACGGAATAATTCACCCCTCCACTTT. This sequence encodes CAGTGTRNNSPLHF. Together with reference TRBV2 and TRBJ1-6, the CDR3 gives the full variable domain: EPEVTQTPSHQVTQMGQEVILRCVPISNHLYFYWYRQILGQKVEFLVSFYNNEISEKSEIFDDQFSVERPDGSNFTLKIRSTKLEDSAMYFCAGTGTRNNSPLHFGNGTRLTVT.

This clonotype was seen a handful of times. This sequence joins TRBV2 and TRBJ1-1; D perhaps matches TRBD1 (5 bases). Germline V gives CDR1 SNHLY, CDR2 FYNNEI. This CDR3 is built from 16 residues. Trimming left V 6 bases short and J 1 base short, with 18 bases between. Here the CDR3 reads CASSPGTATPNTEAFF. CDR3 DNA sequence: TGTGCCAGCAGCCCCGGGACGGCTACCCCGAACACTGAAGCTTTCTTT.

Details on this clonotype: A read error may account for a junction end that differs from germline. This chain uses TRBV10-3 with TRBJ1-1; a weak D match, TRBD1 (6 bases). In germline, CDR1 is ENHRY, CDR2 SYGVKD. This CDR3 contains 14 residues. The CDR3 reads CASSSGSGDTEAFF. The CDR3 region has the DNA TGTGCCAGCAGTTCGGGGTCAGGGGACACTGAAGCTTTCTTT.

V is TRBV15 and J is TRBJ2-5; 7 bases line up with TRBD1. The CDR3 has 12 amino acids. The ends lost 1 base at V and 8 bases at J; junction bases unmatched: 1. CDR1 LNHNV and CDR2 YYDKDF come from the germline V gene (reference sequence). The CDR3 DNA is TGTGCCACCAGCAGAGGACAGGGAACCCAGTACTTC. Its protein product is CATSRGQGTQYF.

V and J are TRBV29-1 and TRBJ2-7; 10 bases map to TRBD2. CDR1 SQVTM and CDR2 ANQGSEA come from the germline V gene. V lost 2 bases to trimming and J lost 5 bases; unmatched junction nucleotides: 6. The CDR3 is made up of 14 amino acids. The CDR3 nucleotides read TGCAGCGTTGAAAGCCTAGCGGGAGCTAACGAGCAGTACTTC. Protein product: CSVESLAGANEQYF.

Here the CDR3 DNA reads TGCGCCAGCAGTCGCAAGACTGTGAACACTGAAGCTTTCTTT. Its protein is CASSRKTVNTEAFF. This chain connects TRBV5-1 to TRBJ1-1; D gene uncertain. V shed 5 bases and J shed 0 bases, with 11 bases lying between them. The CDR3 runs 14 residues. Germline CDR1 reads SGHRS; CDR2 reads YFSETQ.

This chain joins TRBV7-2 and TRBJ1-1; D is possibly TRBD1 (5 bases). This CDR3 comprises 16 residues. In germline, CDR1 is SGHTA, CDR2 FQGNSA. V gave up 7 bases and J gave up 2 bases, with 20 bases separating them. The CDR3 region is CASILSPGLGNTEAFF. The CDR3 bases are TGTGCCAGCATCCTTTCCCCAGGGTTGGGAAACACTGAAGCTTTCTTT.